The rows below give T cell receptor beta chains drawn from one sample of a study of control samples from healthy donors and cancer patients. Measured with immunoSEQ multiplex PCR; TCRdb has only the in-frame clones, and not every one. Altogether some 51,000 clones are present, about 96% being singletons, with the ten largest covering around 0.99%. Sequenced sample: blood. These receptors all come from a woman aged 18-29 years in good health. Each CDR3 is given with its conserved first and last residue. The D gene is left open where the match is weak. Not all rows give a size; the values are once, few, many and, for expanded clones, a class.

clone_size: -; j_call: TRBJ1-2; d_call: -; v_call: TRBV12-3/TRBV12-4; cdr3_nt: TGTGCCAGCAGTTTGGGGGGACCATTGACCTTC; cdr3_aa: CASSLGGPLTF
clone_size: once; j_call: TRBJ2-3; d_call: TRBD2; v_call: TRBV10-1; cdr3_nt: TGCGCCAGCAGTGATGGACTAGTTACAGATACGCAGTATTTT; cdr3_aa: CASSDGLVTDTQYF
clone_size: -; j_call: TRBJ1-2; d_call: -; v_call: TRBV10-3; cdr3_nt: TGTGCCATCAGTGAGTCTCAGGGGAGGAACTATGGCTACACCTTC; cdr3_aa: CAISESQGRNYGYTF
clone_size: -; j_call: TRBJ2-2; d_call: -; v_call: TRBV6-4; cdr3_nt: TGTGCCAGCAGCCCTTCAGGGGACCCGAACACCGGGGAGCTGTTTTTT; cdr3_aa: CASSPSGDPNTGELFF
clone_size: once; j_call: TRBJ1-1; d_call: -; v_call: TRBV10-3; cdr3_nt: TGTGCATCCTTAGGGGGGGGAGGCACTGAAGCTTTCTTT; cdr3_aa: CASLGGGGTEAFF
clone_size: -; j_call: TRBJ2-1; d_call: TRBD1; v_call: TRBV18; cdr3_nt: TGTGCCAGCTCACCAGGGCTGACAGGGAACAATGAGCAGTTCTTC; cdr3_aa: CASSPGLTGNNEQFF
clone_size: -; j_call: TRBJ1-2; d_call: -; v_call: TRBV15; cdr3_nt: TGTGCCACCAGCAGAGCCCCTTCGGTATGGGTGACCTATGGCTACACCTTC; cdr3_aa: CATSRAPSVWVTYGYTF
clone_size: once; j_call: TRBJ1-2; d_call: -; v_call: TRBV4-1; cdr3_nt: TGCGCCAGCAGCCAAACAGGGCTTATTGTCTATGGCTACACCTTC; cdr3_aa: CASSQTGLIVYGYTF
clone_size: -; j_call: TRBJ2-7; d_call: -; v_call: TRBV5-1; cdr3_nt: TGCGCCAGCAGCTTGGGTGGGATTGCCTACGAGCAGTACTTC; cdr3_aa: CASSLGGIAYEQYF
clone_size: -; j_call: TRBJ1-3; d_call: TRBD1; v_call: TRBV2; cdr3_nt: TGTGCCAGCAGGACAGGGAGTATCTCTGGAAACACCATATATTTT; cdr3_aa: CASRTGSISGNTIYF
clone_size: -; j_call: TRBJ1-2; d_call: -; v_call: TRBV6-5; cdr3_nt: TGTGCCAGCAGTTTGGGACCGATGACCTATGGCTACACCTTC; cdr3_aa: CASSLGPMTYGYTF
clone_size: -; j_call: TRBJ2-7; d_call: TRBD2; v_call: TRBV2; cdr3_nt: TGTGCCAGCACCGGAGCGGGGCTGATGTCCTACGAGCAGTACTTC; cdr3_aa: CASTGAGLMSYEQYF
clone_size: -; j_call: TRBJ1-1; d_call: TRBD1; v_call: TRBV5-1; cdr3_nt: TGCGCCAGCAGCGGAACTCGGGACAGGGGGAGGGCTTTCTTT; cdr3_aa: CASSGTRDRGRAFF
clone_size: -; j_call: TRBJ1-2; d_call: -; v_call: TRBV29-1; cdr3_nt: TGCAGCGCCCTCTCCGGTACTTCTAACTATGGCTACACCTTC; cdr3_aa: CSALSGTSNYGYTF
clone_size: -; j_call: TRBJ2-5; d_call: -; v_call: TRBV11-2; cdr3_nt: TGTGCCAGCAGCTTAGCCTGGGTTGGAGAGACCCAGTACTTC; cdr3_aa: CASSLAWVGETQYF
clone_size: -; j_call: TRBJ1-2; d_call: -; v_call: TRBV12-3/TRBV12-4; cdr3_nt: TGTGCCAGCAGTTTGGGCAGGGTGGATGGCTACACCTTC; cdr3_aa: CASSLGRVDGYTF
clone_size: -; j_call: TRBJ1-2; d_call: TRBD1; v_call: TRBV9; cdr3_nt: TGTGCCAGCAGCGCCACAGGGGGGAACTATGGCTACACCTTC; cdr3_aa: CASSATGGNYGYTF
clone_size: -; j_call: TRBJ2-3; d_call: -; v_call: TRBV7-7; cdr3_nt: TGTGCTAGCAGCTCTCAGCCGGGGACCACAGATACGCAGTATTTT; cdr3_aa: CASSSQPGTTDTQYF
clone_size: -; j_call: TRBJ1-4; d_call: TRBD1; v_call: TRBV25-1; cdr3_nt: TGTGCCAGCACCGATGAGGGGACAGGGGATAAAAAACTGTTTTTT; cdr3_aa: CASTDEGTGDKKLFF
clone_size: -; j_call: TRBJ2-7; d_call: -; v_call: TRBV6-5; cdr3_nt: TGTGCCAGCAGGTCCTACAGGGACGAGCAGTACTTC; cdr3_aa: CASRSYRDEQYF
clone_size: -; j_call: TRBJ2-3; d_call: TRBD1; v_call: TRBV24-1; cdr3_nt: TGTGCCACCAGTGATTCCGGACAGGGTAGCACAGATACGCAGTATTTT; cdr3_aa: CATSDSGQGSTDTQYF
clone_size: -; j_call: TRBJ2-5; d_call: -; v_call: TRBV9; cdr3_nt: TGTGCCAGCAGCTACGGGGTGGGAAAAGAGACCCAGTACTTC; cdr3_aa: CASSYGVGKETQYF
clone_size: -; j_call: TRBJ1-2; d_call: TRBD1; v_call: TRBV19; cdr3_nt: TGTGCCAGTAGCCCGGGACAGGGCTATGGCTACACCTTC; cdr3_aa: CASSPGQGYGYTF
clone_size: -; j_call: TRBJ1-2; d_call: -; v_call: TRBV7-2; cdr3_nt: TGTGCCAGCAGCTTAGACCCTACAAGGACTAACTATGGCTACACCTTC; cdr3_aa: CASSLDPTRTNYGYTF
clone_size: -; j_call: TRBJ2-7; d_call: TRBD1; v_call: TRBV11-2; cdr3_nt: TGTGCCAGCAGCGCGGGGACAGGGCCTTACTACGAGCAGTACTTC; cdr3_aa: CASSAGTGPYYEQYF
clone_size: -; j_call: TRBJ1-5; d_call: -; v_call: TRBV2; cdr3_nt: TGTGCCAGCCTTAGGGATAGCAATCAGCCCCAGCATTTT; cdr3_aa: CASLRDSNQPQHF
clone_size: -; j_call: TRBJ2-7; d_call: -; v_call: TRBV14; cdr3_nt: TGTGCCAGCAGCCAGTCTAGCGAGCAGTACTTC; cdr3_aa: CASSQSSEQYF
clone_size: -; j_call: TRBJ2-7; d_call: -; v_call: TRBV6-2/TRBV6-3; cdr3_nt: TGTGCCAGCAGTTCCGGGGAGGAGGCGCCGGGAGCTCTCTTCTCCTACGAGCAGTACTTC; cdr3_aa: CASSSGEEAPGALFSYEQYF
clone_size: -; j_call: TRBJ1-3; d_call: -; v_call: TRBV7-6; cdr3_nt: TGTGCCAGCAGCTTAGAGGGAACTGGAAACACCATATATTTT; cdr3_aa: CASSLEGTGNTIYF
clone_size: -; j_call: TRBJ1-2; d_call: -; v_call: TRBV27; cdr3_nt: TGTGCCAGCAGTAGGCTGAGCCCTCCTTATGGCTACACCTTC; cdr3_aa: CASSRLSPPYGYTF
clone_size: -; j_call: TRBJ1-1; d_call: -; v_call: TRBV5-1; cdr3_nt: TGCGCCAGCAGCAGCCTGAAGGCGGGAGAAGCTTTCTTT; cdr3_aa: CASSSLKAGEAFF
clone_size: -; j_call: TRBJ1-2; d_call: -; v_call: TRBV15; cdr3_nt: TGTGCCACCAGCAGAGCTAGGACAAACAACTATGGCTACACCTTC; cdr3_aa: CATSRARTNNYGYTF
clone_size: -; j_call: TRBJ1-1; d_call: TRBD1; v_call: TRBV15; cdr3_nt: TGTGCCACCAGCAGGGATACGACAGGGGGCAACACTGAAGCTTTCTTT; cdr3_aa: CATSRDTTGGNTEAFF
clone_size: -; j_call: TRBJ1-5; d_call: -; v_call: TRBV16; cdr3_nt: TGTGCCAGCAGCAATGGACGGGGCCAGCCCCAGCATTTT; cdr3_aa: CASSNGRGQPQHF
clone_size: once; j_call: TRBJ1-4; d_call: -; v_call: TRBV4-2; cdr3_nt: TGTGCCAGCAGCCAAGAAGAAAGGGGTGAAAAACTGTTTTTT; cdr3_aa: CASSQEERGEKLFF
clone_size: -; j_call: TRBJ2-2; d_call: TRBD1; v_call: TRBV5-1; cdr3_nt: TGCGCCAGCAGCACTGGGACAGGGTTTGCCGGGGAGCTGTTTTTT; cdr3_aa: CASSTGTGFAGELFF
clone_size: once; j_call: TRBJ1-2; d_call: -; v_call: TRBV20-1; cdr3_nt: TGCAGTGCTAGAGATCTGAATGGCTACACCTTC; cdr3_aa: CSARDLNGYTF